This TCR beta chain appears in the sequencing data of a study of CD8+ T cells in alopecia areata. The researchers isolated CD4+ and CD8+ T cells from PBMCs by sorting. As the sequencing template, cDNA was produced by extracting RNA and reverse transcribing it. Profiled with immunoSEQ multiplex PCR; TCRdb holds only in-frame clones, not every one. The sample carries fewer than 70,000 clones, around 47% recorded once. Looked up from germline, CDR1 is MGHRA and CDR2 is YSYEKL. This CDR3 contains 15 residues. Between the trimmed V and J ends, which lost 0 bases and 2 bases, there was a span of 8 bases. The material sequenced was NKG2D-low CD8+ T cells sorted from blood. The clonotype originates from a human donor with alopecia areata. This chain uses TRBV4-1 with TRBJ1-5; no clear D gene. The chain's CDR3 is CASSQDANRNQPQHF. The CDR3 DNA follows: TGCGCCAGCAGCCAAGATGCGAACCGCAATCAGCCCCAGCATTTT.